These T cell receptor beta chains were read from a single sample in a study of blood T cell repertoires in COVID-19. Using immunoSEQ multiplex PCR, the repertoire was profiled, and TCRdb retains in-frame clones only, with some absent. The sample lists 150,000 to 200,000 clones, approximately 79% occurring once. The sequenced sample consisted of PBMCs or T cells enriched from blood (not recorded which). These receptors all stem from a woman aged 55-70 years with acute COVID-19. Each CDR3 is given without its conserved first and last residue.

V,J,CDR3
TRBV28,TRBJ1-2,ASSSGTGKLYGYT
TRBV19,TRBJ1-2,ASSMLGHYGYT
TRBV29-1,TRBJ2-5,SVRGGEETQY
TRBV6-2/TRBV6-3,TRBJ2-1,ASSYAPAGGYNEQF
TRBV18,TRBJ2-7,ASSRLAGDSEQY
TRBV11-3,TRBJ1-6,ASSLDQASPLH
TRBV19,TRBJ1-1,ASSMAFPAAEAF
TRBV5-6,TRBJ1-4,ASSLLQGGEKLF
TRBV9,TRBJ1-1,ASSVASLMNTEAF
TRBV4-2,TRBJ1-6,ASSQDNVRQGPNSPLH
TRBV28,TRBJ1-6,ASSGQEYSPLH
TRBV19,TRBJ2-6,ASSRGLAGGSGANVLT
TRBV3-1/TRBV3-2,TRBJ1-1,ASSQGEVAEAF
TRBV14,TRBJ1-2,ASSQLGQGYGYT
TRBV11-3,TRBJ2-4,ASSLATGTNKNIQY
TRBV7-9,TRBJ1-5,ASSSVGNQPQH
TRBV15,TRBJ2-1,VGLAGAGDEQF
TRBV30,TRBJ1-1,AWSVWAVSGAEAF
TRBV28,TRBJ2-1,ACCMDTYNEQF
TRBV28,TRBJ2-2,ASRNSGGGTHTGELF
TRBV19,TRBJ1-5,ASSAGGGSNQPQH
TRBV7-9,TRBJ1-5,ASSRQGAYQPQH
TRBV5-1,TRBJ1-4,ASSYQGPSEKLF
TRBV6-5,TRBJ2-3,ASSYGGRLDTQY
TRBV27,TRBJ1-1,ASSLVGRTEAF
TRBV7-8,TRBJ2-7,ASSLGPYAAVGYEQY
TRBV30,TRBJ2-1,AWVQGAAYNEQF
TRBV6-2/TRBV6-3,TRBJ1-2,ASSRGQGWSGYT
TRBV4-1,TRBJ2-7,ASSHPPAGVDEQY
TRBV18,TRBJ2-2,ASSPASGSTGELF
TRBV29-1,TRBJ1-1,SVNAKRLDTEAF
TRBV7-2,TRBJ2-2,ASSLAGGSGELF
TRBV2,TRBJ1-2,ASSEVGYGYT
TRBV6-5,TRBJ1-1,ASSWDRGRSEAF
TRBV4-1,TRBJ2-1,ASSQWGQGMGNEQF
TRBV6-6,TRBJ2-2,ASSYRSGRSTGELF
TRBV18,TRBJ1-2,ASSPREASYGYT
TRBV5-1,TRBJ2-3,ASSSGTGVDTQY
TRBV5-4,TRBJ1-2,ASSLGTAYYGYT
TRBV4-3,TRBJ2-3,ASSQGAGGTDTQY
TRBV3-1/TRBV3-2,TRBJ2-5,ASSQVGIAGGQETQY
TRBV24-1,TRBJ1-2,ATSDWNRHSGGYT
TRBV30,TRBJ1-5,AWTPPGGGLGPQH
TRBV18,TRBJ1-6,ASSSTGPNSPLH
TRBV2,TRBJ2-2,ASTVRTGNTGELF
TRBV6-5,TRBJ2-2,ASSYWDRGTGELF
TRBV15,TRBJ2-1,ATSLATGTVKF
TRBV28,TRBJ1-5,ASSLQGSSNQPQH
TRBV5-5,TRBJ1-1,ASSLTTIQAEAF
TRBV18,TRBJ1-2,ASSDGGGGYGYT
TRBV6-1,TRBJ2-3,ASSAKTVGVSTDTQY
TRBV28,TRBJ1-4,ASGVLTAAVIKLF
TRBV7-2,TRBJ2-7,ASSYRDRVMKSEQY
TRBV6-6,TRBJ1-1,ASSYRTEGGTEAF